This TCR beta chain was recovered during a study of blood T cell repertoires in COVID-19. Overall study context: Acute and convalescent COVID-19 samples came from the United States, Italy and Spain. PBMCs, B-cell-depleted T cells, or T cells were the source of the cDNA or gDNA that made up the material.

Germline-derived CDR1 and CDR2 are LGHNT and FRNRAP. Losses at the gene ends were 0 bases for V and 6 bases for J; bases not matched to a gene: 8. This CDR3 spans 16 amino acids. Original analysis: Nucleated cell number was recorded as an estimate derived from reference gene primer amplification. Only in-frame clones appear in the TCRdb table, and some are missing; sequencing was by immunoSEQ multiplex PCR. V and J calls and clone size follow that table, whereas D and trimming were derived from the DNA. The data contain about 260,000 clones, around four fifths of them singletons. Sequences were obtained from peripheral blood. The J gene is TRBJ1-5, the V gene TRBV12-5, with 7 positions matching TRBD1. The TCR comes from a man aged 55-75 years with acute or convalescent COVID-19. DNA of the CDR3: TGTGCTAGTGGTTTGGTACCTCCAGGGGGAGGTCAGCCCCAGCATTTT. Encoded protein: CASGLVPPGGGQPQHF.